One and the same sample provided the 28 T cell receptor beta chains below, sequenced in a study of T cell responses to AZD1222 COVID-19 vaccine. Here immunoSEQ multiplex PCR was the method, and the copy in TCRdb shows in-frame clones only, minus some. The sample has 100,000 to 110,000 clones, about 87% seen once. The input for sequencing was peripheral blood, taken on day 0 of AZD1222 vaccination. These TCRs come from an adult in good health.

The V and J genes are TRBV19 and TRBJ2-3, with TRBD1 as a possible D gene (5 bases). The CDR3 has 12 residues. Between the trimmed V and J ends, which lost 4 bases and 5 bases, there was a span of 7 bases. The germline V gene encodes CDR1 LNHDA and CDR2 SQIVND (reference sequence). The CDR3 spells CASSTQGDTQYF. CDR3 sequence (DNA): TGTGCCAGTAGTACCCAGGGAGATACGCAGTATTTT. The full variable domain, rest sourced from reference TRBV19 and TRBJ2-3, is DGGITQSPKYLFRKEGQNVTLSCEQNLNHDAMYWYRQDPGQGLRLIYYSQIVNDFQKGDIAEGYSVSREKKESFPLTVTSAQKNPTAFYLCASSTQGDTQYFGPGTRLTVL.

This chain uses TRBV12-5 with TRBJ2-1; 8 bases line up with TRBD1. V lost 6 bases and J lost 7; bases outside the gene matches: 11. Per germline, CDR1 LGHNT and CDR2 FRNRAP. The length of the CDR3 is 15 residues. As DNA, the CDR3 is TGTGCTAGTGGCCGCGACAGGGGCGGGTGGAATGAGCAGTTCTTC. This translates into CASGRDRGGWNEQFF. Drawing the rest from reference TRBV12-5 and TRBJ2-1, the complete variable domain is DARVTQTPRHKVTEMGQEVTMRCQPILGHNTVFWYRQTMMQGLELLAYFRNRAPLDDSGMPKDRFSAEMPDATLATLKIQPSEPRDSAVYFCASGRDRGGWNEQFFGPGTRLTVL.

The rearrangement uses TRBV7-9 and TRBJ1-1; D is ambiguous. CDR1 is SEHNR, CDR2 FQNEAQ, per germline (reference sequence). This CDR3 is built from 12 residues. Trimming removed 5 bases at V and 5 bases at J, with 9 bases between. The CDR3 DNA is TGTGCCAGCAGCCGAGGAAGGACTGAAGCTTTCTTT. This sequence encodes CASSRGRTEAFF.

The V gene is TRBV2, the J gene TRBJ1-1, with a possible D match to TRBD1 (5 bases). Germline V gene sequence: CDR1 SNHLY, CDR2 FYNNEI. V dropped 8 bases and J dropped 4 bases, with 35 bases sitting between them. This CDR3 has 20 amino acids. CDR3 in amino acids: CASLGRVRKGRDLLSTEAFF. CDR3 sequence (DNA): TGTGCCAGCCTCGGGAGGGTTAGGAAGGGGCGGGATCTTTTGAGCACTGAAGCTTTCTTT.

The chain recombines TRBV29-1 with TRBJ1-4; 7 positions match TRBD1. Germline assignment: CDR1 SQVTM and CDR2 ANQGSEA. The CDR3 has 14 residues. V trimming: 7 bases; J trimming: 6 bases; junction bases outside the gene matches: 11. CDR3 DNA sequence: TGCAGCGCGATGAGCGACAGGGTTGATGAAAAACTGTTTTTT. This gives the protein CSAMSDRVDEKLFF.

V gene TRBV29-1 combines with J gene TRBJ2-7; 8 bases fit TRBD2. V was clipped by 7 bases and J by 2 bases; unmatched bases: 1. The CDR3 runs to 11 residues. Looked up from germline, CDR1 is SQVTM and CDR2 is ANQGSEA. CDR3: CSAGGAYEQYF. CDR3 coding DNA: TGCAGCGCCGGGGGGGCCTACGAGCAGTACTTC.

V usage is TRBV5-6 and J usage is TRBJ1-2; D is uncertain. The CDR3 extends over 13 amino acids. Trimming took 3 bases from V and 8 from J, leaving 14 bases between them. Germline assignment: CDR1 SGHDT and CDR2 YYEEEE. In DNA, the CDR3 is TGTGCCAGCAGCTCCCACATCGGTGAGGGCTACACCTTC. Translated: CASSSHIGEGYTF.

The chain carries TRBV30 and TRBJ2-5; 11 bases line up with TRBD2. Germline V lookup: CDR1 GTSNPN, CDR2 SVGIG (reference sequence). The CDR3 loop spans 16 amino acids. After removal of 8 bases from V and 3 bases from J, the junction contained 14 bases not matched to a gene. The chain's CDR3 is CALGLAGGLGKETQYF. CDR3 DNA: TGTGCCCTCGGGCTAGCGGGAGGACTTGGGAAAGAGACCCAGTACTTC.

The chain combines TRBV6-6 with TRBJ1-2, with D perhaps TRBD1 (5 bases). CDR3 length equals 20 residues. The germline CDR1 and CDR2 sequences are MNHNY and SVGAGI (reference sequence). V gave up 6 bases and J gave up 2 bases, with 31 bases separating them. The CDR3 DNA sequence: TGTGCCAGCAGCCTGATCAGGGTGGGCAGGACTCGAGGGCCCAACTATGGCTACACCTTC. Protein: CASSLIRVGRTRGPNYGYTF.

This clone is a singleton in its sample. The V and J genes are TRBV7-6 and TRBJ2-2; 8 nucleotides line up with TRBD1. The CDR3 loop spans 15 amino acids. V trimming: 4 bases; J trimming: 5 bases; junction bases outside the gene matches: 6. Germline V gives CDR1 SGHVS, CDR2 FNYEAQ. In DNA form, the CDR3 reads TGTGCCAGCAGCTACGGACAGGGAAAGACCGGGGAGCTGTTTTTT. Translated, it gives CASSYGQGKTGELFF.

The V call is TRBV5-5, the J call TRBJ2-7; D not resolved. Germline V CDR1 and CDR2: SGHKS, YYEKEE (reference sequence). Deletions cut 5 bases from V and 4 bases from J, with 13 bases between. The CDR3 contains 13 residues. This CDR3 reads CASRDPVGYEQYF. Here the CDR3 DNA reads TGTGCCAGCAGAGACCCAGTCGGTTACGAGCAGTACTTC.

Note on this clone: Sequence at one end of the junction differs from germline and may be a read error. V usage is TRBV2 and J usage is TRBJ1-1, with D perhaps TRBD1 (5 bases). Germline V gene sequence: CDR1 SNHLY, CDR2 FYNNEI. The CDR3 spans 14 residues. The CDR3 region is CASREGQQNTEAFF. The CDR3 DNA follows: TGTGCCAGCAGGGAAGGACAACAGAACACTGAAGCTTTCTTT. The variable domain in full, with the rest retrieved from reference TRBV2 and TRBJ1-1, is EPEVTQTPSHQVTQMGQEVILRCVPISNHLYFYWYRQILGQKVEFLVSFYNNEISEKSEIFDDQFSVERPDGSNFTLKIRSTKLEDSAMYFCASREGQQNTEAFFGQGTRLTVV.

This clone came up a few times. This rearrangement joins TRBV6-5 to TRBJ1-4, with unresolved D. Germline V gives CDR1 MNHEY, CDR2 SVGAGI. V dropped 8 bases and J dropped 8 bases, with 12 bases sitting between them. The CDR3 is 12 residues long. CDR3 protein: CASGDELEKLFF. For the CDR3, the DNA is TGTGCCAGCGGCGACGAATTGGAAAAACTGTTTTTT.

The chain combines TRBV7-2 with TRBJ1-5; possibly TRBD1 for D (6 bases). Germline V gene lookup returns CDR1 SGHTA and CDR2 FQGNSA. V lost 1 base and J 10 bases, leaving 20 bases between the germline ends. This CDR3 spans 16 amino acids. CDR3 loop: CASSLGDTGSEDPQHF. The CDR3 DNA reads as TGTGCCAGCAGCTTAGGCGATACAGGGTCGGAGGATCCCCAGCATTTT. The full variable domain, its missing parts supplied by reference TRBV7-2 and TRBJ1-5, is GAGVSQSPSNKVTEKGKDVELRCDPISGHTALYWYRQSLGQGLEFLIYFQGNSAPDKSGLPSDRFSAERTGGSVSTLTIQRTQQEDSAVYLCASSLGDTGSEDPQHFGDGTRLSIL.

Only a few counts were recorded for this clone. The chain has TRBV28 and TRBJ2-7; TRBD1 matches 9 bases. The CDR3 is 14 amino acids. Germline-derived CDR1 and CDR2 are MDHEN and SYDVKM. After removal of 5 bases from V and 2 bases from J, the junction contained 4 bases not matched to a gene. CDR3 sequence reads: CASSPGQGTYEQYF. The CDR3 nucleotides are TGTGCCAGCAGTCCGGGACAGGGAACCTACGAGCAGTACTTC.

This chain joins TRBV2 and TRBJ2-7; TRBD1 or TRBD2 may be the D gene (5 bases each). Trimming pared 6 bases from V and 3 bases from J, leaving 21 bases between. Germline V gene sequence: CDR1 SNHLY, CDR2 FYNNEI. The CDR3 extends over 16 amino acids. The CDR3 nucleotides read TGTGCCAGCAGGAGGGGAGTGGGGCAGTGGGGCTACGAGCAGTACTTC. This encodes CASRRGVGQWGYEQYF.

The V and J genes are TRBV5-4 and TRBJ1-1, with 10 bases fitting TRBD1. Per germline, CDR1 SGHNT and CDR2 YYREEE (reference sequence). Trimming removed 4 bases from V and 4 bases from J; junction bases left unmatched: 7. The CDR3 runs 15 residues. The CDR3 coding sequence is TGTGCCAGCAGCCAGGGGACAGGGGAAGGCACTGAAGCTTTCTTT. It is translated as CASSQGTGEGTEAFF.

The rearrangement joins TRBV9 to TRBJ2-1, with 15 bases matching TRBD2. Germline V CDR1 and CDR2: SGDLS, YYNGEE. V dropped 2 bases and J dropped 9; count of bases not matched to a gene: 6. This CDR3 has 16 amino acids. The CDR3 is CASSVGLAGGTGEQFF. The CDR3 DNA sequence: TGTGCCAGCAGCGTCGGACTAGCGGGAGGGACGGGTGAGCAGTTCTTC.

The V gene is TRBV27, the J gene TRBJ2-1, with 7 bases that match TRBD2. The V gene's germline CDR1 is MNHEY and CDR2 SMNVEV (reference sequence). The ends lost 4 bases at V and 6 bases at J; junction bases unmatched: 18. The CDR3 is 18 residues long. The CDR3 sequence is CASSSKTVMSGIVNEQFF. CDR3 nucleotide sequence: TGTGCCAGCAGTTCCAAAACGGTCATGAGCGGGATTGTCAATGAGCAGTTCTTC.

The gene calls are TRBV10-3 and TRBJ1-5; no clear D gene. This CDR3 region has 13 residues. Germline V gives CDR1 ENHRY, CDR2 SYGVKD. V gave up 3 bases and J gave up 6 bases, with 9 bases separating them. The CDR3 loop is CAISDSPTQPQHF. CDR3 DNA: TGTGCCATCAGTGACTCGCCGACTCAGCCCCAGCATTTT.

The rearrangement uses TRBV28 and TRBJ1-3; D perhaps matches TRBD1 (5 bases). Trimming cost V 5 bases and J 4 bases, with 18 bases left between them. Germline loops: CDR1 MDHEN, CDR2 SYDVKM. There are 16 residues in the CDR3. CDR3 DNA: TGTGCCAGCAGTCCCCCTGACAGAGCGGCGGGAAACACCATATATTTT. Protein: CASSPPDRAAGNTIYF.

This clone appeared a few times. The chain is built from TRBV5-1 and TRBJ1-6; 7 bases are a match to TRBD1. The CDR3 runs 15 residues. Germline trimming cut 4 bases from V and 5 bases from J; bases unmatched to any gene: 6. Germline CDR1 and CDR2: SGHRS and YFSETQ. The CDR3 region has the DNA TGCGCCAGCAGCGGTAGGGGGCTGCATAATTCACCCCTCCACTTT. This encodes CASSGRGLHNSPLHF.

This chain links TRBV18 with TRBJ1-2; D is perhaps TRBD1 (5 bases). Trimming took off 5 bases at V and 1 base at J, with 17 bases between the two ends. CDR1 is KGHSH, CDR2 LQKENI, per germline. This CDR3 has 16 residues. This CDR3 is CASSSNSGANNYGYTF. In DNA form, the CDR3 reads TGTGCCAGCTCATCTAACTCTGGGGCGAATAACTATGGCTACACCTTC. Supplemented by reference TRBV18 and TRBJ1-2, the full variable domain reads NAGVMQNPRHLVRRRGQEARLRCSPMKGHSHVYWYRQLPEEGLKFMVYLQKENIIDESGMPKERFSAEFPKEGPSILRIQQVVRGDSAAYFCASSSNSGANNYGYTFGSGTRLTVV.

V usage is TRBV5-1 and J usage is TRBJ2-5, with 8 bases matching TRBD1. V was pared by 4 bases and J by 2 bases, with 10 bases of the junction left unmatched. The CDR3 has 16 residues. Germline V gene data show CDR1 as SGHRS and CDR2 as YFSETQ. The CDR3 sequence is CASSQGGQANQETQYF. The CDR3 bases are TGCGCCAGCAGCCAGGGGGGACAGGCTAATCAAGAGACCCAGTACTTC.

This chain uses TRBV5-4 with TRBJ2-1; D is unresolved. CDR1 is SGHNT, CDR2 YYREEE, per germline (reference sequence). Trimming removed 2 bases from V and 7 bases from J, with 10 bases in between. The CDR3 runs 13 residues. As DNA, the CDR3 is TGTGCCAGCAGCTTTCCCCCGCGGAATGAGCAGTTCTTC. This encodes CASSFPPRNEQFF.

This chain joins TRBV4-2 and TRBJ2-1, with D maybe TRBD2 (5 bases). CDR1 is LGHNA, CDR2 YNFKEQ, per germline. This CDR3 comprises 17 residues. The ends were cut back, 0 bases at V and 8 bases at J, with 20 bases in the middle. The CDR3 DNA reads as TGTGCCAGCAGCCAAGAAAGATCCGGGATTGGCGCCCATGAGCAGTTCTTC. Translated: CASSQERSGIGAHEQFF.

The chain uses TRBV6-1 and TRBJ1-1; perhaps TRBD1 as D (6 bases). From germline, CDR1 is MNHNS and CDR2 SASEGT. The CDR3 covers 14 residues. V was cut by 3 bases and J by 0 bases, with 8 bases left in between. This CDR3 is CASSDRGLNTEAFF. CDR3 nucleotides: TGTGCCAGCAGTGACAGGGGTCTGAACACTGAAGCTTTCTTT.

V usage is TRBV7-2 and J usage is TRBJ2-1; 10 bases are shared with TRBD2. Trimming removed 3 bases from V and 2 bases from J; junction bases left unmatched: 10. The V gene's germline CDR1 is SGHTA and CDR2 FQGNSA. The CDR3 sequence is 18 residues long. CDR3 protein: CASSFPSGRGGTYNEQFF. The CDR3 DNA is TGTGCCAGCAGCTTTCCTAGCGGGAGAGGCGGGACCTACAATGAGCAGTTCTTC. Drawing the rest from reference TRBV7-2 and TRBJ2-1, the complete variable domain is GAGVSQSPSNKVTEKGKDVELRCDPISGHTALYWYRQSLGQGLEFLIYFQGNSAPDKSGLPSDRFSAERTGGSVSTLTIQRTQQEDSAVYLCASSFPSGRGGTYNEQFFGPGTRLTVL.